This paragraph reports one T cell receptor (beta chain). No antigen is known for it. Using immunoSEQ multiplex PCR, the repertoire was profiled, and TCRdb retains in-frame clones only, with some absent. The sample lists about 1 million clones, 75% seen once, with about 1.5% in the top ten. The sample originates from a study of shared clonotypes between healthy human individuals. Findings and caveats of the study: Researchers sampled only blood; tissue repertoires likely differ. On the whole, naive subsets had larger estimated richness than memory subsets had.

The CDR3 is 14 amino acids. Between the trimmed V and J ends, which lost 3 bases and 5 bases, there was a span of 11 bases. Germline assignment: CDR1 KGHSH and CDR2 LQKENI. The sequence came from a man aged 18 to 30 in good health. What was sequenced was memory CD4+ T cells sorted from blood. This sample's subset: CD45RA-negative fraction. The chain uses TRBV18 and TRBJ1-3; D is perhaps TRBD1 (5 bases). The CDR3 sequence is CASSPDSLRNTIYF. The CDR3 DNA reads as TGTGCCAGCTCACCCGACAGCCTGAGAAACACCATATATTTT.